The sequence of this T cell receptor beta chain was determined in a study of vaccination effects on CD4 cells after COVID-19. Antigen-specific CD4+ T cells were expanded (with viral peptide pools) by the ViraFEST assay ahead of sequencing. Subsequent to a culture period of more than 9 days, CD4+ T cells were isolated. Each participant was administered two doses of either the BNT162b2 or the mRNA-1273 vaccine. Wells of two million PBMC each were grown with 9.5 to 10 IU/ml IL-2 and around 10 ug/ml peptides. Both day 3 and day 7 saw half the medium replaced with IL-2 medium. Libraries were prepared by immunoSEQ multiplex PCR; TCRdb keeps only in-frame clonotypes and omits some of them. Of tens of thousands of clones listed, under 85% are singletons. Looked up from germline, CDR1 is SGHAT and CDR2 is FQDESV (reference sequence). J was trimmed by 0 bases and V by 6 bases; bases with no gene match: 2. CDR3 length: 14 amino acids.

Of note for this clone: Antigen unknown.

The receptor comes from a human donor who received a COVID-19 vaccine. The sequenced sample was CD4+ T cells from PBMCs cultured with HCoV-OC43 spike peptides, obtained after COVID-19 vaccination. Described subset: HCoV-OC43 spike overlapping peptide pool stimulation. The V and J genes are TRBV11-1 and TRBJ1-1; TRBD1 agrees at 9 bases. The CDR3 DNA reads TGTGCCAGCAGACGGACAGGGGTGAACACTGAAGCTTTCTTT. Protein sequence: CASRRTGVNTEAFF.